Presented here are 10 T cell receptor beta chains from one specimen sequenced in a study of T cells in localized non-small cell lung cancer. Assay: immunoSEQ multiplex PCR; the TCRdb copy retains only in-frame clones and omits some. Altogether about 6,700 clones are present, 43% being singletons, with the ten largest covering around 7.7%. Sequenced here: lung tumor tissue, sampled before any cancer treatment. These receptors came from a man between 40 and 70 years old with stage III lung adenocarcinoma.

This clone occurred a few times. The chain uses TRBV6-1 and TRBJ2-2; no clear D. Trimming removed 0 bases at V and 5 bases at J, with 4 bases between. The CDR3 has 13 amino acids. Per germline, CDR1 MNHNS and CDR2 SASEGT. The chain's CDR3 is CASSEAETGELFF. CDR3 bases: TGTGCCAGCAGTGAAGCAGAAACCGGGGAGCTGTTTTTT.

This chain uses TRBV5-1 with TRBJ1-1, with D possibly matching TRBD1 (6 bases). CDR1 is SGHRS and CDR2 is YFSETQ in the germline V gene. The CDR3 runs 15 residues. Between the trimmed V and J ends, which lost 5 bases and 0 bases, there was a span of 14 bases. In DNA, the CDR3 is TGCGCCAGCAGTTCAACAGGGTCGATGAACACTGAAGCTTTCTTT. Its translation is CASSSTGSMNTEAFF.

This clone was observed a few times. V and J are TRBV6-8 and TRBJ1-2, with a weak D call TRBD1 (6 bases). CDR3 length equals 13 residues. V lost 10 bases to trimming and J lost 4 bases, with 16 bases between them. Germline values: CDR1 MNHGY, CDR2 SAAAGT. CDR3 coding DNA: TGTGCCATCTCTTTATCGGACAGCTATGGCTACACCTTC. Protein product: CAISLSDSYGYTF.

The J gene is TRBJ2-5, the V gene TRBV19; 12 bases line up with TRBD2. After removal of 1 base from V and 3 bases from J, the junction contained 6 bases not matched to a gene. The germline gives CDR1 LNHDA, CDR2 SQIVND (reference sequence). The CDR3 runs to 17 residues. CDR3: CASSIGLPSGGEETQYF. Written as DNA, the CDR3 is TGTGCCAGTAGTATAGGGTTGCCTAGCGGGGGGGAAGAGACCCAGTACTTC.

The CDR3 region has the DNA TGTGCCAGTAGTACCGGACAGCGTAATGAAAAACTGTTTTTT. Translated: CASSTGQRNEKLFF. The chain is built from TRBV19 and TRBJ1-4; tentatively, D is TRBD1 (6 bases). Trimming shortened V by 4 bases and J by 4 bases, and 10 bases separated the two germline ends. CDR1 is LNHDA, CDR2 SQIVND, per germline (reference sequence). This CDR3 has 14 residues.

This clone rates as medium-sized. Other DNA sequences in this specimen translate into the identical CDR3. The gene calls are TRBV9 and TRBJ2-7, with unresolved D. V lost 0 bases and J 1 base, leaving 8 bases between the germline ends. The CDR3 sequence is 14 residues long. Germline V gene lookup returns CDR1 SGDLS and CDR2 YYNGEE. CDR3 sequence (DNA): TGTGCCAGCAGCGTAGGTGGGGATTCCTACGAGCAGTACTTC. Its translation is CASSVGGDSYEQYF.

The rearrangement joins TRBV29-1 to TRBJ1-1, with 9 bases identical to TRBD1. The CDR3 runs 13 residues. Germline values: CDR1 SQVTM, CDR2 ANQGSEA. The V and J ends lost 8 bases and 5 bases, in that order; junction bases with no gene match: 9. As DNA, the CDR3 is TGCAGCACCGGACAGGGGACGGGGACTGAAGCTTTCTTT. Encoded protein: CSTGQGTGTEAFF.

This sequence joins TRBV28 and TRBJ2-3; weak D call: TRBD1 (5 bases). The V gene lost 7 bases and the J gene lost 2 bases, with 10 bases spanning the gap. From germline, CDR1 is MDHEN and CDR2 SYDVKM. The CDR3 covers 13 residues. CDR3 in DNA: TGTGCCAGCACCCTGGGGCCCACAGATACGCAGTATTTT. This sequence encodes CASTLGPTDTQYF.

V and J are TRBV12-5 and TRBJ2-7, with TRBD1 matching 7 bases. From germline, CDR1 is LGHNT and CDR2 FRNRAP. The CDR3 runs 17 residues. The V gene end was trimmed by 2 bases and the J gene end by 2 bases; junction bases not matched to a gene: 12. The CDR3 is CASGLPTAGTVAYEQYF. In DNA, the CDR3 is TGTGCTAGTGGTTTGCCGACCGCCGGGACAGTAGCCTACGAGCAGTACTTC.

V and J are TRBV29-1 and TRBJ1-1, with 8 bases identical to TRBD1. The CDR3 loop spans 13 amino acids. J was trimmed by 7 bases and V by 6 bases; bases with no gene match: 10. Looked up from germline, CDR1 is SQVTM and CDR2 is ANQGSEA. This CDR3 reads CSVVGQGDGEAFF. CDR3 sequence (DNA): TGCAGCGTAGTAGGACAGGGAGATGGTGAAGCTTTCTTT.